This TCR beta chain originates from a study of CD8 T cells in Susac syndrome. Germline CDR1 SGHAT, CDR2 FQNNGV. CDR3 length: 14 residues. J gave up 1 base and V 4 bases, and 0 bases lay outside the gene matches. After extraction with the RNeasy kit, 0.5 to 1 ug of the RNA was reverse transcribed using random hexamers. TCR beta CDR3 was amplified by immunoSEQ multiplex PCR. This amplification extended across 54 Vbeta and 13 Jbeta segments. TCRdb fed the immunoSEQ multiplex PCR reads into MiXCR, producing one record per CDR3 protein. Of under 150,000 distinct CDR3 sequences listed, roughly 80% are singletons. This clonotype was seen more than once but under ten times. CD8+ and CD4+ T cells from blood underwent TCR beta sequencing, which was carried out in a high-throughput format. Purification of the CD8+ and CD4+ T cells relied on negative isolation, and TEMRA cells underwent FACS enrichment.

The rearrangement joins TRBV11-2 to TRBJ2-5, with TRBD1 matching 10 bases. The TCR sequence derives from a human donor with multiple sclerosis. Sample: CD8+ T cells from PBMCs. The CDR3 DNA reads TGTGCCAGCAGCTGGACAGGGGGCCAAGAGACCCAGTACTTC. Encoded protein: CASSWTGGQETQYF.